The rows below give T cell receptor beta chains drawn from one sample of a study of T cells in Graves' hyperthyroidism and ophthalmopathy. Using its own MiXCR run on the multiplex PCR reads, TCRdb lists one record per CDR3 protein. The top ten hold 15% to 20% of the sample, which has approximately 720,000 distinct CDR3 sequences, about 19% seen once. Material for sequencing was blood. The source of these receptors is a woman in her 50s with Graves' hyperthyroidism that later progressed to Graves' ophthalmopathy. Each CDR3 is given with its conserved first and last residue. The order of the fields is V gene, J gene, clone size, CDR3 length, D gene, CDR3 protein, CDR3 DNA. D genes are given only for firm matches. For some rows the clone size is stated as once, few or many, or as a class when expanded; others skip it.

TRBV7-9	TRBJ1-3	few	16	-	CASSPSGHRPGNTIYF	TGTGCCAGCAGCCCCTCCGGCCACAGGCCTGGAAACACCATATATTTT
TRBV2	TRBJ1-3	-	15	-	CASSEDSSAGNTIYF	TGTGCCAGCAGTGAGGACTCCTCAGCTGGAAACACCATATATTTT
TRBV4-1	TRBJ1-1	-	14	-	CASSHPTVSTEAFF	TGCGCCAGCAGCCACCCCACAGTCAGCACTGAAGCTTTCTTT
TRBV20-1	TRBJ2-1	-	14	TRBD2	CSAQGRGGRNEQFF	TGCAGTGCTCAAGGGCGGGGGGGCCGTAATGAGCAGTTCTTC
TRBV4-1	TRBJ2-5	-	14	TRBD1	CASRATGFGETQYF	TGCGCCAGCAGGGCGACAGGGTTTGGAGAGACCCAGTACTTC
TRBV11-3	TRBJ2-1	many	13	-	CASSLDRLGEQFF	TGTGCCAGCAGCTTAGATCGGTTAGGTGAGCAGTTCTTC
TRBV2	TRBJ2-5	-	12	-	CATSRLQETQYF	TGTGCCACCAGTCGACTGCAAGAGACCCAGTACTTC
TRBV12-3/TRBV12-4	TRBJ2-3	-	18	TRBD1	CASTEGTGATFSTDTQYF	TGTGCCAGCACCGAAGGGACAGGGGCTACCTTTAGCACAGATACGCAGTATTTT
TRBV18	TRBJ2-7	few	17	TRBD2	CASSSNPVGGGAYEQYF	TGTGCCAGCTCATCGAACCCCGTCGGGGGAGGGGCCTACGAGCAGTACTTC
TRBV7-8	TRBJ2-1	-	13	-	CASSLGYGNEQFF	TGTGCCAGCAGCTTAGGTTACGGCAATGAGCAGTTCTTC
TRBV11-2	TRBJ2-3	many	15	-	CASSRGAFPADTQYF	TGTGCCAGCAGCCGCGGGGCCTTCCCCGCAGATACGCAGTATTTT
TRBV27	TRBJ2-1	-	16	TRBD1	CASKGPGQGIGNEQFF	TGTGCCAGCAAGGGTCCGGGACAGGGTATTGGCAATGAGCAGTTCTTC
TRBV6-1	TRBJ1-1	-	14	-	CASSGPFVGPEAFF	TGTGCCAGCAGTGGGCCTTTCGTGGGGCCTGAAGCTTTCTTT
TRBV5-1	TRBJ2-2	-	18	TRBD1	CASSLGAGQGVDTGELFF	TGCGCCAGCAGCTTGGGCGCGGGACAGGGGGTCGACACCGGGGAGCTGTTTTTT
TRBV7-8	TRBJ2-1	-	17	TRBD1	CASSLSVGQGGMNEQFF	TGTGCCAGCAGCTTAAGCGTAGGACAGGGAGGTATGAATGAGCAGTTCTTC
TRBV7-9	TRBJ1-1	many	14	-	CASRYKTGRTEAFF	TGTGCCAGCAGGTACAAAACAGGCCGCACTGAAGCTTTCTTT
TRBV28	TRBJ1-4	few	14	-	CASSFIVDGGKLFF	TGTGCCAGCAGTTTCATCGTGGACGGGGGAAAACTGTTTTTT
TRBV9	TRBJ1-2	-	16	TRBD1	CASSARGQGSDYGYTF	TGTGCCAGCAGCGCGAGAGGACAGGGTTCGGACTATGGCTACACCTTC
TRBV7-8	TRBJ1-1	few	15	-	CASSLDRPGSTEAFF	TGTGCCAGCAGCCTTGACAGGCCAGGGAGCACTGAAGCTTTCTTT
TRBV10-3	TRBJ1-4	few	21	TRBD1	CAIRPRTGTSPKITTNEKLFF	TGTGCCATCAGGCCGAGGACAGGGACCTCACCCAAGATCACAACTAATGAAAAACTGTTTTTT
TRBV6-2/TRBV6-3	TRBJ2-1	many	14	TRBD2	CATSLAEAYNEQFF	TGTGCCACCTCCCTAGCGGAAGCCTACAATGAGCAGTTCTTC
TRBV6-2/TRBV6-3	TRBJ1-1	few	13	-	CASSHTPNTEAFF	TGTGCCAGCAGCCACACCCCCAACACTGAAGCTTTCTTT
TRBV13	TRBJ1-1	few	14	-	CASSLGDSKSEAFF	TGTGCCAGCAGCTTAGGTGACAGTAAATCTGAAGCTTTCTTT
TRBV9	TRBJ1-2	-	14	-	CASSVDGADCGYTF	TGTGCCAGCAGCGTAGACGGGGCAGACTGTGGCTACACCTTC
TRBV6-2/TRBV6-3	TRBJ2-2	once	18	TRBD1	CATRTGTGGFANTGELFF	TGTGCCACCAGGACCGGGACAGGGGGGTTCGCGAACACCGGGGAGCTGTTTTTT
TRBV6-1	TRBJ2-3	-	15	TRBD1	CASSGGTEFTDTQYF	TGTGCCAGCAGTGGAGGGACAGAATTCACAGATACGCAGTATTTT
TRBV4-2	TRBJ1-2	-	15	TRBD1	CASSRDETGNYGYTF	TGTGCCAGCAGCCGGGACGAGACAGGGAACTATGGCTACACCTTC
TRBV6-1	TRBJ1-1	many	13	-	CASKQGQNTEAFF	TGTGCCAGCAAACAGGGCCAGAACACTGAAGCTTTCTTT
TRBV6-1	TRBJ1-5	many	15	-	CASSEQAYSNQPQHF	TGTGCCAGCAGTGAACAAGCTTATAGCAATCAGCCCCAGCATTTT
TRBV18	TRBJ2-1	few	15	-	CASLQWAGSYNEQFF	TGTGCCAGCCTCCAGTGGGCGGGGTCATACAATGAGCAGTTCTTC
TRBV7-3	TRBJ2-5	-	16	TRBD2	CASSSGTSGDQETQYF	TGTGCCAGCAGCTCGGGGACTAGCGGGGATCAAGAGACCCAGTACTTC
TRBV2	TRBJ1-1	few	15	-	CASLTPLDRNTEAFF	TGTGCCAGCCTAACACCCCTCGACAGAAACACTGAAGCTTTCTTT
TRBV20-1	TRBJ1-5	few	16	TRBD1	CSAERGTGNSNQPQHF	TGCAGTGCAGAAAGAGGGACAGGGAATAGCAATCAGCCCCAGCATTTT
TRBV5-1	TRBJ2-3	many	15	-	CASSLASRGADTQYF	TGCGCCAGCAGCTTGGCCTCGAGGGGGGCCGATACGCAGTATTTT
TRBV6-2/TRBV6-3	TRBJ2-1	-	15	TRBD1	CVSSLRDRAYNEQFF	TGTGTCAGCAGTTTACGGGACAGGGCCTACAATGAGCAGTTCTTC
TRBV20-1	TRBJ2-1	many	16	-	CSARDFRTVSYNEQFF	TGCAGTGCTAGAGATTTTCGGACAGTCTCCTACAATGAGCAGTTCTTC
TRBV4-2	TRBJ2-3	few	16	TRBD2	CASSRSSGGAPDTQYF	TGTGCCAGCAGCCGATCTAGCGGGGGGGCCCCAGATACGCAGTATTTT
TRBV10-3	TRBJ2-7	-	13	TRBD2	CAIGGGSYYERYF	TGTGCCATCGGGGGGGGATCCTACTACGAGCGGTACTTC
TRBV9	TRBJ2-2	many	15	-	CASSVAADNTGELFF	TGTGCCAGCAGCGTAGCGGCGGATAACACCGGGGAGCTGTTTTTT
TRBV3-1	TRBJ1-1	many	13	TRBD1	CASSQRDRQGTFF	TGTGCCAGCAGCCAGAGGGACAGACAGGGAACTTTCTTT
TRBV30	TRBJ2-3	few	13	-	CAWGFGGTDTQYF	TGTGCCTGGGGGTTTGGGGGCACAGATACGCAGTATTTT
TRBV11-2	TRBJ2-4	many	13	-	CASSFRTKNIQYF	TGTGCCAGCAGCTTTCGTACCAAAAACATTCAGTACTTC
TRBV7-9	TRBJ1-1	-	15	TRBD1	CASSLQGAGTTEAFF	TGTGCCAGCAGCTTACAGGGGGCCGGGACCACTGAAGCTTTCTTT
TRBV29-1	TRBJ1-1	few	12	-	CSVAGSSTEAFF	TGCAGCGTTGCGGGGTCAAGCACTGAAGCTTTCTTT
TRBV30	TRBJ2-2	many	12	-	CAWSWGPGELFF	TGTGCCTGGAGTTGGGGGCCCGGGGAGCTGTTTTTT
TRBV4-2	TRBJ1-1	-	15	-	CASSQAGTVNTEAFF	TGTGCCAGCAGCCAAGCTGGGACGGTGAACACTGAAGCTTTCTTT
TRBV20-1	TRBJ1-5	many	13	-	CSARGEYNQPQHF	TGCAGTGCTAGGGGAGAGTACAATCAGCCCCAGCATTTT
TRBV2	TRBJ2-1	many	15	TRBD1	CASSVLQGAYNEQFF	TGTGCCAGCAGTGTACTCCAGGGGGCCTACAATGAGCAGTTCTTC
TRBV20-1	TRBJ2-5	few	14	TRBD2	CSASSTSGGAGQYF	TGCAGTGCTAGTTCGACTAGCGGGGGGGCGGGCCAGTACTTC
TRBV4-1	TRBJ1-1	many	11	-	CASSQGKGAFF	TGCGCCAGCAGCCAAGGAAAAGGAGCTTTCTTT
TRBV6-1	TRBJ1-2	few	15	-	CASSRGFKANYGYTF	TGTGCCAGCAGCCGCGGTTTTAAAGCTAACTATGGCTACACCTTC
TRBV7-9	TRBJ1-2	few	14	TRBD1	CASSRDRGQYGYTF	TGTGCCAGCAGCCGGGACAGGGGGCAATATGGCTACACCTTC
TRBV9	TRBJ2-1	many	14	TRBD1	CASSARGSVNEQFF	TGTGCCAGCAGCGCCAGGGGGAGTGTCAATGAGCAGTTCTTC
TRBV2	TRBJ2-3	many	17	TRBD2	CASRTSRTSGGTDTQYF	TGTGCCAGCAGGACTTCTCGCACTAGCGGGGGCACAGATACGCAGTATTTT
TRBV10-3	TRBJ2-3	-	12	-	CAIRGGDTPQYF	TGTGCCATCAGGGGGGGCGACACCCCGCAGTATTTT
TRBV12-3/TRBV12-4	TRBJ2-5	-	15	-	CASTPTGIIDETQYF	TGTGCCAGCACTCCTACCGGGATCATAGATGAGACCCAGTACTTC
TRBV20-1	TRBJ1-2	few	15	-	CSAERRAFSNYGYTF	TGCAGTGCTGAGCGAAGGGCCTTCTCCAATTATGGCTACACCTTC